A selection of T cell receptor beta chains follows, all from one sample in a study of cytomegalovirus exposure and HLA in healthy donors. Profiling relied on immunoSEQ multiplex PCR, and the TCRdb table lists in-frame clones only, not all of them. The sample lists 150,000 to 200,000 clones; about 90% were seen once. Sequencing was performed on PBMCs. The origin of the receptors is a girl under three years old in good health and CMV-seronegative. Both conserved end residues are part of each CDR3. D genes are given only for firm matches. Clone size is stated in some rows and not others, as once, few, many or a class when expanded.

-,TRBJ1-2,TRBV2,-,CASSEIRQGFNYGYTF,TGTGCCAGCAGTGAAATACGCCAGGGATTTAACTATGGCTACACCTTC
once,TRBJ1-2,TRBV5-1,TRBD1,CASSLETGTYSGYTF,TGCGCCAGCAGCCTCGAGACAGGGACTTATTCCGGCTACACCTTC
-,TRBJ2-1,TRBV29-1,-,CSVAGGPYNEQFF,TGCAGCGTTGCGGGGGGCCCCTACAATGAGCAGTTCTTC
once,TRBJ1-2,TRBV10-2,TRBD1,CASRGDRGLDGYTF,TGCGCCAGCAGGGGGGACAGGGGGCTGGATGGCTACACCTTC
-,TRBJ1-1,TRBV5-1,TRBD1,CASSLAQGAFTEAFF,TGCGCCAGCAGCTTGGCCCAGGGGGCGTTCACTGAAGCTTTCTTT
-,TRBJ2-7,TRBV11-2,TRBD2,CASSGLAYEQYF,TGTGCCAGCAGCGGACTAGCGTACGAGCAGTACTTC
few,TRBJ2-7,TRBV18,TRBD2,CASSPFRLAGEIQRAYEQYF,TGTGCCAGCTCACCATTTAGGCTAGCGGGAGAAATACAGCGCGCCTACGAGCAGTACTTC
-,TRBJ1-2,TRBV29-1,-,CSVEDRAKGDYGYTF,TGCAGCGTTGAAGATCGGGCCAAGGGGGACTATGGCTACACCTTC
-,TRBJ2-7,TRBV27,-,CASSPGYPYEQYF,TGTGCCAGCAGCCCAGGGTATCCCTACGAGCAGTACTTC
-,TRBJ2-7,TRBV9,-,CASSVGGGDLYEQYF,TGTGCCAGCAGCGTAGGCGGGGGCGACCTCTACGAGCAGTACTTC
once,TRBJ1-4,TRBV30,TRBD1,CAWSWTGGNEKLFF,TGTGCCTGGAGCTGGACAGGGGGTAATGAAAAACTGTTTTTT